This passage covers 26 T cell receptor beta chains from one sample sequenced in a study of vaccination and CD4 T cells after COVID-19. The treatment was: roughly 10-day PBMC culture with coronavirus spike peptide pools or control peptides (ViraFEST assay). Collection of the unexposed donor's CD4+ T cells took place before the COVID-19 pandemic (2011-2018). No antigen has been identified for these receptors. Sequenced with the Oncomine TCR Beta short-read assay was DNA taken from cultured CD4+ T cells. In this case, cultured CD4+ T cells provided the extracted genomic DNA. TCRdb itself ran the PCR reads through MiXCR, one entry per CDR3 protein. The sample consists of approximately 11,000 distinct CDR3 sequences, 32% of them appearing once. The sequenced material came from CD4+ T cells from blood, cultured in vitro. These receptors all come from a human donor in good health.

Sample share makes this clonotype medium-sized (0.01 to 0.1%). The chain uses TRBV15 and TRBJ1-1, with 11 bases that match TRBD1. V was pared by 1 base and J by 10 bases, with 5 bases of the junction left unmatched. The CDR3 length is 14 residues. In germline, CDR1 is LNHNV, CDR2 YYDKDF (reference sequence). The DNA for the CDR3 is TGTGCCACCAGCAGAGGGGACAGGGGGATGGGAGCTTTCTTT. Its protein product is CATSRGDRGMGAFF.

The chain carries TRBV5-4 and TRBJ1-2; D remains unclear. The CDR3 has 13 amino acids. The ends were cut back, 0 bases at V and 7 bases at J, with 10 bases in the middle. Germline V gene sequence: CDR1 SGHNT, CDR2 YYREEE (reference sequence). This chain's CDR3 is CASSLERVSGYTF. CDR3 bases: TGTGCCAGCAGCTTGGAGAGGGTCTCTGGCTACACCTTC.

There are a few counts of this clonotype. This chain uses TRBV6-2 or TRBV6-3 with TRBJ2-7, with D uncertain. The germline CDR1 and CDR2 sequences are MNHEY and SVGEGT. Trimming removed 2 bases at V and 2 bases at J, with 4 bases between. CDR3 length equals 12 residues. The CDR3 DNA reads TGTGCCAGCAGTTACCCGACCTACGAGCAGTACTTC. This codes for CASSYPTYEQYF.

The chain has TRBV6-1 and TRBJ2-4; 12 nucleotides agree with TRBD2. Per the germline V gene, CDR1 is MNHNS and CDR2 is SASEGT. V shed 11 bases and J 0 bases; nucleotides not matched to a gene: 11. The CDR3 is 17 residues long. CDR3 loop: CAGKTSGRFIAKNIQYF. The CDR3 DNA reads TGTGCCGGAAAGACTAGCGGGAGATTTATAGCCAAAAACATTCAGTACTTC.

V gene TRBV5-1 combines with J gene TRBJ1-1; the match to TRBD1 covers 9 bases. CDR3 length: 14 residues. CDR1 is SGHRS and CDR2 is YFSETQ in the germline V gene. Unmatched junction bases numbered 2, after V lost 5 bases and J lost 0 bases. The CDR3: CASRQGAMNTEAFF. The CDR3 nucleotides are TGCGCCAGCAGACAGGGGGCGATGAACACTGAAGCTTTCTTT.

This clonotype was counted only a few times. The CDR3: CASRSGSLGTDTQYF. The CDR3 DNA follows: TGTGCCAGCAGAAGCGGGAGCTTAGGTACAGATACGCAGTATTTT. The rearrangement joins TRBV5-4 to TRBJ2-3; 8 bases are a match to TRBD2. This CDR3 has 15 residues. Trimming at V came to 5 bases and at J to 3 bases, leaving 8 bases not matched to a gene. Germline V gene data show CDR1 as SGHNT and CDR2 as YYREEE (reference sequence).

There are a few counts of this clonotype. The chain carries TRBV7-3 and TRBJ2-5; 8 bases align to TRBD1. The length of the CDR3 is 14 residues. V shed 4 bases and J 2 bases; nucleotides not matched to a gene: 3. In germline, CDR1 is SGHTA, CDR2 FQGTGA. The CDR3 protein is CASSSGQGQETQYF. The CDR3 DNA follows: TGTGCCAGCAGCTCTGGACAGGGACAAGAGACCCAGTACTTC.

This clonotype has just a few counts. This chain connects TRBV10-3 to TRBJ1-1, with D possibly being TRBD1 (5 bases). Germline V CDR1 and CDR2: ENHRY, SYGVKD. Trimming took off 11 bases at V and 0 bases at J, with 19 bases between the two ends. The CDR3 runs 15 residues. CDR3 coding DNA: TGTGCCTCAAGGGACGAGGGGCGGATGAACACTGAAGCTTTCTTT. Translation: CASRDEGRMNTEAFF.

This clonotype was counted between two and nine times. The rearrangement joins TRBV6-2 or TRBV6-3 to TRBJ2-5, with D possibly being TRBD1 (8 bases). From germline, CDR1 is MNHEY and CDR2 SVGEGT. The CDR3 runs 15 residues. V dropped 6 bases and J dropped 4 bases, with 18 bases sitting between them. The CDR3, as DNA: TGTGCCAGCAGCCGACAGGGGAGGGGGGGAGAGACCCAGTACTTC. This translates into CASSRQGRGGETQYF.

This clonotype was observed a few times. The CDR3 sequence: CASSIQYSNQPQHF. CDR3 nucleotides: TGTGCCAGTAGTATACAGTATAGCAATCAGCCCCAGCATTTT. The genes are TRBV19 and TRBJ1-5; no clear D. The CDR3 contains 14 residues. Trimming removed 2 bases at V and 0 bases at J, with 5 bases between. Germline lookup yields CDR1 LNHDA and CDR2 SQIVND (reference sequence).

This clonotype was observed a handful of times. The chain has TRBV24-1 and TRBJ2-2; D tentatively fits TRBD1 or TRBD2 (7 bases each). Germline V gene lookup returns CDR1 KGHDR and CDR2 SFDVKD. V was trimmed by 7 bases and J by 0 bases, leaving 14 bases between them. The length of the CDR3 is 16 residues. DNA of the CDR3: TGTGCCACCAGCCAGGGGGGGGGGGCGAACACCGGGGAGCTGTTTTTT. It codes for CATSQGGGANTGELFF.

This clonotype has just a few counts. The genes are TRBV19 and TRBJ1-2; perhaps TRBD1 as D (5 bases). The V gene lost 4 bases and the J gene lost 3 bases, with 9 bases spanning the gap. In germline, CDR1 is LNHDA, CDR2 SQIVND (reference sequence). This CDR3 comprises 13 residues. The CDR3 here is CASSRGNHYGYTF. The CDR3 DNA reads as TGTGCCAGTAGTAGGGGCAACCACTATGGCTACACCTTC. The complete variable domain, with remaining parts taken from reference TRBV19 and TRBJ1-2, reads DGGITQSPKYLFRKEGQNVTLSCEQNLNHDAMYWYRQDPGQGLRLIYYSQIVNDFQKGDIAEGYSVSREKKESFPLTVTSAQKNPTAFYLCASSRGNHYGYTFGSGTRLTVV.

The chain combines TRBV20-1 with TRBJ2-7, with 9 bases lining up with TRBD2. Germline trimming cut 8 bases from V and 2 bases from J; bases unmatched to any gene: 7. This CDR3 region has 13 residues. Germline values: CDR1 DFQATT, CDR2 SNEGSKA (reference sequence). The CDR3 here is CSTVPSGTYEQYF. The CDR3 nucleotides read TGCAGTACCGTCCCTAGCGGGACCTACGAGCAGTACTTC.

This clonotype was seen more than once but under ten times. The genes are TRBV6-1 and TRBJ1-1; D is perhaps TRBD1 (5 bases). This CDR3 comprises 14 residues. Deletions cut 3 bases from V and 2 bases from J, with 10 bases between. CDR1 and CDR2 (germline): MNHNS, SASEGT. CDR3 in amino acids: CASSDSGGNTEAFF. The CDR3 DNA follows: TGTGCCAGCAGTGACAGCGGGGGTAACACTGAAGCTTTCTTT.

The CDR3 region is CASSLGPRPLHF. The DNA for the CDR3 is TGTGCCAGCAGCTTAGGCCCCCGACCCCTCCACTTT. The J gene is TRBJ1-6, the V gene TRBV7-2; D is unresolved. This CDR3 has 12 amino acids. The germline CDR1 and CDR2 sequences are SGHTA and FQGNSA. With 1 base removed from V and 12 bases from J, the gap between germline ends came to 7 bases.

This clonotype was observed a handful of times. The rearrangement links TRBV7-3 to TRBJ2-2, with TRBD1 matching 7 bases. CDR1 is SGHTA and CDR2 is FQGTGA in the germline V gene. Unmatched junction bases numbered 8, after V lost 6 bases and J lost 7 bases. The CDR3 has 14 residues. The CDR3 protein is CASSLGGVGGELFF. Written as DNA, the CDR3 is TGTGCCAGCAGTCTAGGGGGCGTCGGCGGGGAGCTGTTTTTT. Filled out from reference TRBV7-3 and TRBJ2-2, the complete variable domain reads GAGVSQTPSNKVTEKGKYVELRCDPISGHTALYWYRQSLGQGPEFLIYFQGTGAADDSGLPNDRFFAVRPEGSVSTLKIQRTERGDSAVYLCASSLGGVGGELFFGEGSRLTVL.

CDR3 sequence: CASSLQGPLARAFF. The CDR3 DNA reads as TGTGCCAGCAGCCTACAGGGTCCCTTAGCGAGAGCTTTCTTT. The V and J genes are TRBV28 and TRBJ1-1; a possible D gene is TRBD1 (6 bases). Trimming stripped 6 bases from V and 10 bases from J, with 21 bases between. CDR1 is MDHEN and CDR2 is SYDVKM in the germline V gene. The CDR3 spans 14 residues.

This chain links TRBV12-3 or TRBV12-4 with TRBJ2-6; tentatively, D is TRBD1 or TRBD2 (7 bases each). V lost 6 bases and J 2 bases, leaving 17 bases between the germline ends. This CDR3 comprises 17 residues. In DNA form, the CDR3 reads TGTGCCAGCAGCTCCAGGGGGGGATCCCCTGGGGCCAACGTCCTGACTTTC. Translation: CASSSRGGSPGANVLTF.

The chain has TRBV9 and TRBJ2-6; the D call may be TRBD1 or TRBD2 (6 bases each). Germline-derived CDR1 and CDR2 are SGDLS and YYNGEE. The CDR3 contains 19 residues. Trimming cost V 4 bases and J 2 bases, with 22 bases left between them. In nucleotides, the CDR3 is TGTGCCAGCAGCACTACCCCCGGGGACGGGGGCACTGGGGCCAACGTCCTGACTTTC. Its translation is CASSTTPGDGGTGANVLTF.

The CDR3 is CASSPPAFPGANVLTF. CDR3 coding DNA: TGTGCCAGCTCACCACCAGCTTTCCCTGGGGCCAACGTCCTGACTTTC. The chain couples TRBV18 to TRBJ2-6, with unresolved D. The V end lost 0 bases, the J end lost 2 bases, and 8 bases lay between the germline ends. Looked up from germline, CDR1 is KGHSH and CDR2 is LQKENI. This CDR3 is 16 amino acids long.

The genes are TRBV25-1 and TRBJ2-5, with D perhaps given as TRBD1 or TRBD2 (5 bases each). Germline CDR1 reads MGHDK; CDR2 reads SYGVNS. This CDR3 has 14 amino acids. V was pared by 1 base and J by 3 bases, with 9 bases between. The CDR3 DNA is TGTGCCAGCAGTGAATTGGGGACCGAAGAGACCCAGTACTTC. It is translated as CASSELGTEETQYF. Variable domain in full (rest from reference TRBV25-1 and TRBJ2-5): EADIYQTPRYLVIGTGKKITLECSQTMGHDKMYWYQQDPGMELHLIHYSYGVNSTEKGDLSSESTVSRIRTEHFPLTLESARPSHTSQYLCASSELGTEETQYFGPGTRLLVL.

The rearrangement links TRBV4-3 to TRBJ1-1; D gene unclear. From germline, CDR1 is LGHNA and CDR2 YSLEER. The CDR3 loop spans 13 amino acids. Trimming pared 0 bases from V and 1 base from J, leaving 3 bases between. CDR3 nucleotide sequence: TGCGCCAGCAGCCAAGACAGGAACACTGAAGCTTTCTTT. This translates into CASSQDRNTEAFF.

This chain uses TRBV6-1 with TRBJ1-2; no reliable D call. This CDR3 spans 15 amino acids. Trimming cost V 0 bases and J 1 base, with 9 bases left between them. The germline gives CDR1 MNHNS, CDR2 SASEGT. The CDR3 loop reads CASSEALRSNYGYTF. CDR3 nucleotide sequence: TGTGCCAGCAGTGAAGCGCTTCGCAGTAACTATGGCTACACCTTC.

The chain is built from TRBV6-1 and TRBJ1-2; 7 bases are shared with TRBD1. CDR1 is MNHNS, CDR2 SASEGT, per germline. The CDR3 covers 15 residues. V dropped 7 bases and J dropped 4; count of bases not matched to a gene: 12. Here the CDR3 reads CASTRLTGFAYGYTF. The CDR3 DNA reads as TGTGCCAGCACACGACTGACAGGGTTCGCCTATGGCTACACCTTC.

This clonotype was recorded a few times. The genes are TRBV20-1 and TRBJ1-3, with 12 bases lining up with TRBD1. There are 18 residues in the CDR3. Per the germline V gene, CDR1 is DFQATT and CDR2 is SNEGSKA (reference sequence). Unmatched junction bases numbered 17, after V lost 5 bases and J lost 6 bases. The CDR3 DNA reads TGCAGTGCTCCGGGTTGGCCGGGACAGGGGGCTTCAGAAAACACCATATATTTT. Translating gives CSAPGWPGQGASENTIYF.

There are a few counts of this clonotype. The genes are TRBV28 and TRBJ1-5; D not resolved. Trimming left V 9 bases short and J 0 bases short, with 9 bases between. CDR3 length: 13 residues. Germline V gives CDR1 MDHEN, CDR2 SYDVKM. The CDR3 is CASRELSNQPQHF. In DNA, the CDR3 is TGTGCCAGTAGGGAACTTAGCAATCAGCCCCAGCATTTT.